Sequencing of this T cell receptor beta chain was carried out in a study of blood T cell repertoires in COVID-19. This clone was picked up a small number of times. Germline trimming cut 4 bases from V and 2 bases from J; bases unmatched to any gene: 4. The CDR3 length is 14 residues. CDR1 SGHAT and CDR2 FQNNGV come from the germline V gene. Here immunoSEQ multiplex PCR was the method, and the copy in TCRdb shows in-frame clones only, minus some. The profile shows around 99,000 clones, 80% to 85% of them singletons. The chain is built from TRBV11-2 and TRBJ1-1, with 7 positions matching TRBD1. Specimen: peripheral blood. This clonotype originated in a human donor in a cohort sampled during active COVID-19. CDR3 bases: TGTGCCAGCAGCTCTTACAGGGGAAACACTGAAGCTTTCTTT. Translated: CASSSYRGNTEAFF.